The source of this T cell receptor beta chain is a study of human T cells and chemical hapten exposure. About the research overall: TCR yields per sample varied, mainly owing to small pooled library volume differences.

Time point: pre-sensitization, week 0. Treatment given: therapeutic diphenylcyclopropenone sensitization with weekly scalp DPC. The V gene lost 6 bases and the J gene lost 4 bases, with 20 bases spanning the gap. The CDR3 runs 16 residues. Germline values: CDR1 MNHEY, CDR2 SVGEGT. One entry per CDR3 protein results from TCRdb running MiXCR on the RACE reads. The sample holds under 100,000 distinct CDR3 sequences, 8.5% seen once. This clonotype was counted a few times. This TCR came from a middle-aged man with alopecia areata. Some clones in this sample may be carry-over from other donors' samples. Sequenced material: whole blood, taken in connection with sensitization to the hapten diphenylcyclopropenone (DPC). The chain employs TRBV6-2 or TRBV6-3 and TRBJ2-3, with D perhaps TRBD1 or TRBD2 (6 bases each). The CDR3 nucleotides read TGTGCCAGCAGCCGGGGGCGATTAAGTGGGGCAGATACGCAGTATTTT. It specifies CASSRGRLSGADTQYF.